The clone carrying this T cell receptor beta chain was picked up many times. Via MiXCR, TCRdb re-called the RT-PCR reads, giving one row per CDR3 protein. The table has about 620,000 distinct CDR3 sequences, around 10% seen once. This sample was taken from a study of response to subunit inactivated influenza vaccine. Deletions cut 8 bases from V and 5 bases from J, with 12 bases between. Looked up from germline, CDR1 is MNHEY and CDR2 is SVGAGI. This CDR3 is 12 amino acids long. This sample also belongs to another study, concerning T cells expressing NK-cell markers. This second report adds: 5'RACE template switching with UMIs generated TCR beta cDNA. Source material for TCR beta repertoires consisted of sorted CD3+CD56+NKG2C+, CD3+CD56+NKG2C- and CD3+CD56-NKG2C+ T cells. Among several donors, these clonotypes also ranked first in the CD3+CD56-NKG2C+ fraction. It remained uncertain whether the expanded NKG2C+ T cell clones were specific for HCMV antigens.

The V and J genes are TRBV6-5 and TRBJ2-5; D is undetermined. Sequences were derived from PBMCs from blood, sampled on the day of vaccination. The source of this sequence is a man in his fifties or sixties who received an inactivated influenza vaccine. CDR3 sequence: CASAAVGETQYF. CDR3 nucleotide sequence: TGTGCCAGCGCCGCGGTAGGGGAGACCCAGTACTTC.